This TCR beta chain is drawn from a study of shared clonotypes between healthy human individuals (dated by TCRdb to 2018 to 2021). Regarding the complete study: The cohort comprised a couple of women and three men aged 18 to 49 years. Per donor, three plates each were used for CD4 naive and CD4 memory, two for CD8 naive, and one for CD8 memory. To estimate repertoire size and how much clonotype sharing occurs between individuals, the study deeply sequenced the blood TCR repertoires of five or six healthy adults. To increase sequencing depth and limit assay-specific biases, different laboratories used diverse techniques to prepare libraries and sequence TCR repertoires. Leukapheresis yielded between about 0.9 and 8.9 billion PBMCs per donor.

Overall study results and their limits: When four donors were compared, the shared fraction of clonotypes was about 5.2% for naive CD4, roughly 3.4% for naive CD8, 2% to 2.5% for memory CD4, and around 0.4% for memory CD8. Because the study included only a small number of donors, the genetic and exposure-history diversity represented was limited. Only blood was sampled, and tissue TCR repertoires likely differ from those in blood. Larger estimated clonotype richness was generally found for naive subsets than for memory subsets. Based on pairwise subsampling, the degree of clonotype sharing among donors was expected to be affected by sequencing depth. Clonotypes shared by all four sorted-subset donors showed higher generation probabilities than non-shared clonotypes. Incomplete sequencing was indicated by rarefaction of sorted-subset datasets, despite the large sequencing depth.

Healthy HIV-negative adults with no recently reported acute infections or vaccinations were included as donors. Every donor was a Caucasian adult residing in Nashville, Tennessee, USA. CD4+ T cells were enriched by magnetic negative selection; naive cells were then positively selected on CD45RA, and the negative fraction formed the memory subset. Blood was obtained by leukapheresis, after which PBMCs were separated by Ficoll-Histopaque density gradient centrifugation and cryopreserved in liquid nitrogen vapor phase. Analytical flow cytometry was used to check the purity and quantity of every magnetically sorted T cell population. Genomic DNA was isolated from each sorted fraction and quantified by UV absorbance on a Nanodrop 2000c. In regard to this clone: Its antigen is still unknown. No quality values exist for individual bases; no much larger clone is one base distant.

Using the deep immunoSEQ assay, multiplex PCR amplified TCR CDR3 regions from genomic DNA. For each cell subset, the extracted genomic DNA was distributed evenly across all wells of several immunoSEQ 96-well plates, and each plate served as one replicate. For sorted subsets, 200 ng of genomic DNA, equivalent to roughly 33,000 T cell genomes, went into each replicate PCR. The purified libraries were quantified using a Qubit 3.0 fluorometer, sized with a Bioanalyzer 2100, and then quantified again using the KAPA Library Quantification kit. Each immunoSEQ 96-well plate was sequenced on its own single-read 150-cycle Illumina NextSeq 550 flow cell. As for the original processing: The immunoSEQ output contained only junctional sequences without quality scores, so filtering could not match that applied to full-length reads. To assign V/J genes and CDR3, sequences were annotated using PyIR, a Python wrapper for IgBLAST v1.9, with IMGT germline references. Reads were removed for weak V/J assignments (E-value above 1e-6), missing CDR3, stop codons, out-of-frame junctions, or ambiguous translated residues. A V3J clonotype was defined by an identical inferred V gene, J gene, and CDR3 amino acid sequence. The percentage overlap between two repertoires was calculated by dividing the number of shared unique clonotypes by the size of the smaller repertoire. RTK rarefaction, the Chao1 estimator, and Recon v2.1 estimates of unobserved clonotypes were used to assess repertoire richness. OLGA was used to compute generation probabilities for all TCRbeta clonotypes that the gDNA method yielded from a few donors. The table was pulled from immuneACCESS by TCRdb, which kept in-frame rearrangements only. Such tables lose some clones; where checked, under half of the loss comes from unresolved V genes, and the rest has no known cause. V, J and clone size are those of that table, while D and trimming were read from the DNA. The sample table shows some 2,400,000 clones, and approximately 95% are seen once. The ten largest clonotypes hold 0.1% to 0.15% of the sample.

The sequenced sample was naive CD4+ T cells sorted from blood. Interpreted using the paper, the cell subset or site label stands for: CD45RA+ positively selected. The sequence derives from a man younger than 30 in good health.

The bases are TGCGCCAGCAGCCTGGACTACGCGGGACAGGGGTGGAATGAGCAGTTCTTC. This translates into CASSLDYAGQGWNEQFF. Recombination connected TRBV5-1 to TRBJ2-1, with 10 junctional bases fitting TRBD1. At the junction V is shortened by 4 bases and J by 7 bases; bases outside the gene matches: 14. CDR1 and CDR2, per the germline V gene, are SGHRS and YFSETQ. The CDR3, cysteine through phenylalanine, is 17 amino acids long. Only CDR3 DNA remains: 51 bases, in frame from the first base.